The 6 T cell receptor beta chains in this list originate from one sample, sequenced in a study of T cell responses to AZD1222 COVID-19 vaccine. Using immunoSEQ multiplex PCR, the repertoire was profiled, and TCRdb retains in-frame clones only, with some absent. The top ten clones hold more than 4% of a sample with fewer than 200,000 clones, around 87% of them seen once. This material consisted of peripheral blood, taken 28 days after the second AZD1222 dose. The receptor source for this set is an adult who received the AZD1222 COVID-19 vaccine.

J is TRBJ2-7 and V is TRBV6-2 or TRBV6-3; 7 bases match TRBD2. J was trimmed by 4 bases and V by 2 bases; bases with no gene match: 14. The CDR3 is 17 residues long. Looked up from germline, CDR1 is MNHEY and CDR2 is SVGEGT. The CDR3 is CASSYGEGPSSTYEQYF. The CDR3 DNA follows: TGTGCCAGCAGTTACGGGGAGGGGCCTTCCTCTACTTACGAGCAGTACTTC.

This clone was detected once. The gene calls are TRBV6-5 and TRBJ1-6, with TRBD1 as a possible D gene (6 bases). The length of the CDR3 is 13 residues. Trimming cost V 4 bases and J 8 bases, with 9 bases left between them. Germline V lookup: CDR1 MNHEY, CDR2 SVGAGI. CDR3 loop: CASSSPGDSPLHF. In DNA, the CDR3 is TGTGCCAGCAGTTCCCCAGGGGATTCACCCCTCCACTTT.

The rearrangement links TRBV10-1 to TRBJ2-7; 10 bases align to TRBD1. V shed 3 bases, J shed 4 bases, and the junction held 6 bases outside the gene matches. The CDR3 extends over 15 amino acids. CDR1 is WNHNN and CDR2 is SYGVQD in the germline V gene (reference sequence). CDR3 region: CASSDPGQGMYEQYF. CDR3 bases: TGCGCCAGCAGTGACCCGGGACAGGGGATGTACGAGCAGTACTTC.

The chain recombines TRBV6-5 with TRBJ2-3; D call uncertain. CDR3 size: 15 residues. The germline V gene has CDR1 MNHEY and CDR2 SVGAGI. V was trimmed by 1 base and J by 8 bases, leaving 16 bases between them. The CDR3 DNA reads as TGTGCCAGCAGTTACTTTTCATCCGACCCGCCTACGCAGTATTTT. Protein product: CASSYFSSDPPTQYF.

The chain combines TRBV25-1 with TRBJ2-3; TRBD2 aligns across 7 bases. CDR1 and CDR2 (germline): MGHDK, SYGVNS. V lost 6 bases to trimming and J lost 4 bases; unmatched junction nucleotides: 7. The CDR3 covers 14 residues. As DNA, the CDR3 is TGTGCCAGCAGCGACGTCGGGGGGTCAGATACGCAGTATTTT. Its translation is CASSDVGGSDTQYF.

This clone appeared many times. The CDR3 DNA is TGTGCCAGTAGTGTCCCGGGACAGGGCAGCAGTGGCTACACCTTC. Encoded protein: CASSVPGQGSSGYTF. The V and J genes are TRBV19 and TRBJ1-2; 9 bases are a match to TRBD1. CDR1 LNHDA and CDR2 SQIVND come from the germline V gene (reference sequence). The CDR3 is 15 residues long. Trimming cost V 5 bases and J 7 bases; bases outside gene matches: 11.